This T cell receptor beta chain was obtained from a study of blood T cell repertoires in COVID-19. Study overall: Samples representing acute and convalescent COVID-19 were sourced from the United States, Italy and Spain. T cells, B-cell-depleted T cells, or PBMCs supplied cDNA or gDNA.

Seattle cases were enrolled at active infection and followed longitudinally. Original handling: For nucleated cells, counts were estimated from reference gene primer amplification. TCRdb keeps only in-frame clones here, not all; method: immunoSEQ multiplex PCR. From that table come the V and J calls and clone size; the DNA was used to work out D and trimming. The profile shows a few hundred thousand clones, around 89% of them singletons. Sequenced input: peripheral blood. This receptor was identified in a woman aged 25-40 years with COVID-19, enrolled during active disease.

The CDR3 region is CASSFTTGLQETQYF. In DNA form, the CDR3 reads TGTGCCAGCAGCTTTACGACAGGTTTGCAAGAGACCCAGTACTTC. This rearrangement joins TRBV7-6 to TRBJ2-5; maybe TRBD1 (6 bases). Germline-derived CDR1 and CDR2 are SGHVS and FNYEAQ. V lost 3 bases and J 2 bases, leaving 13 bases between the germline ends. The CDR3 contains 15 residues.